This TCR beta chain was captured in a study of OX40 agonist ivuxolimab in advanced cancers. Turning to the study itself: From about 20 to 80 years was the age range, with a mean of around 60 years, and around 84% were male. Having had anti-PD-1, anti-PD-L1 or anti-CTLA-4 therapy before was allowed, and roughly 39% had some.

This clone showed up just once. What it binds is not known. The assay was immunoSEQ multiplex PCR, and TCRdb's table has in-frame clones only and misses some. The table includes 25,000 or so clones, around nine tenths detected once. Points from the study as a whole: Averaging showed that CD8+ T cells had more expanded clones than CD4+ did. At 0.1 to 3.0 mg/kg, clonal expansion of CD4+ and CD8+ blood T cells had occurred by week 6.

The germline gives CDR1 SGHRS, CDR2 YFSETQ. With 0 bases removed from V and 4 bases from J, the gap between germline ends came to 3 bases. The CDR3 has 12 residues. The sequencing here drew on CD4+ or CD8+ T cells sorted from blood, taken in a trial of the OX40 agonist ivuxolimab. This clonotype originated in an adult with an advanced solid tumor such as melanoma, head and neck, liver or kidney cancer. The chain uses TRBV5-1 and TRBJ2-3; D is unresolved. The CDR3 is CASSLDSDTQYF. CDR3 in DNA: TGCGCCAGCAGCTTGGATTCAGATACGCAGTATTTT.